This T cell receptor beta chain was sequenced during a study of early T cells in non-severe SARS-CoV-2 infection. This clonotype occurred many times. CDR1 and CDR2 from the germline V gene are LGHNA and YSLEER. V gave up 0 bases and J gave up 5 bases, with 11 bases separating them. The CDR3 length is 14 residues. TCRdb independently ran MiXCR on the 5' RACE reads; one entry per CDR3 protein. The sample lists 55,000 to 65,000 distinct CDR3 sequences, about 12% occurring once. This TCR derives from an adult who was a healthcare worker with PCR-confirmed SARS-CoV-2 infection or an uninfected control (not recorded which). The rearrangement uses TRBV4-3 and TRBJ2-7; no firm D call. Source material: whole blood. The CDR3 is CASSQDVGSHEQYF. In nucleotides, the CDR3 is TGCGCCAGCAGCCAAGATGTAGGGTCCCACGAGCAGTACTTC.